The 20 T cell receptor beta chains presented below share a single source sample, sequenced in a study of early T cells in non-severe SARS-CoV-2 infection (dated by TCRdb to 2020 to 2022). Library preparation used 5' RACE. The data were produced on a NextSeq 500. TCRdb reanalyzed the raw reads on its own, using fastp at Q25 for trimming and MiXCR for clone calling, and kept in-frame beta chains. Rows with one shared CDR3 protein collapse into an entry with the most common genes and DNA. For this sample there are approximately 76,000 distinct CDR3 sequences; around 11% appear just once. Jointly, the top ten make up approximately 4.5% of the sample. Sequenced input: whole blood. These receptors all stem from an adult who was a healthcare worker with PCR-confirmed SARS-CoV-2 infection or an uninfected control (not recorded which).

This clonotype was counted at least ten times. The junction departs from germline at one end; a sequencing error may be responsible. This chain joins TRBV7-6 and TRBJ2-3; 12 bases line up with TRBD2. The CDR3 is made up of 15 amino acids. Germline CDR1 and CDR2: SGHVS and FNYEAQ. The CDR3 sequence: CASSLAGGPTDTQYF. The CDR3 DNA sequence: TGTGCCAGCAGCCTAGCGGGGGGGCCGACAGATACGCAGTATTTT. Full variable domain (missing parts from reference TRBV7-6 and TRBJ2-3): GAGVSQSPRYKVTKRGQDVALRCDPISGHVSLYWYRQALGQGPEFLTYFNYEAQQDKSGLPNDRFSAERPEGSISTLTIQRTEQRDSAMYRCASSLAGGPTDTQYFGPGTRLTVL.

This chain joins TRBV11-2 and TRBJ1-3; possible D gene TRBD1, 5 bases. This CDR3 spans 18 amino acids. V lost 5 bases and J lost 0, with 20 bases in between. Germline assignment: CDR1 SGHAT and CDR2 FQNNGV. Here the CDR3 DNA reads TGTGCCAGCAGCGCAACGCGGCAGGGTGTCTTCTCTGGAAACACCATATATTTT. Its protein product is CASSATRQGVFSGNTIYF.

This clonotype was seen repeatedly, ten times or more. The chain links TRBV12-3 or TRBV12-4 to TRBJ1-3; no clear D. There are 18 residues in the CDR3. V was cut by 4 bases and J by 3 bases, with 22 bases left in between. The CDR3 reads CASSSQRAAVGGGNTIYF. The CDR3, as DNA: TGTGCCAGCAGTTCGCAGCGGGCGGCCGTGGGTGGTGGAAACACCATATATTTT.

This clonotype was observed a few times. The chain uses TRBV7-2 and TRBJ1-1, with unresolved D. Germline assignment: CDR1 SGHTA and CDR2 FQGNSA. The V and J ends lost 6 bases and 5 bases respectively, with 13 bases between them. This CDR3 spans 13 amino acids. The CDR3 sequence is CASRESGATEAFF. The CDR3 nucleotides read TGTGCCAGCAGAGAATCAGGAGCGACTGAAGCTTTCTTT. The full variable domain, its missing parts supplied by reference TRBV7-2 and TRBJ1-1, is GAGVSQSPSNKVTEKGKDVELRCDPISGHTALYWYRQSLGQGLEFLIYFQGNSAPDKSGLPSDRFSAERTGGSVSTLTIQRTQQEDSAVYLCASRESGATEAFFGQGTRLTVV.

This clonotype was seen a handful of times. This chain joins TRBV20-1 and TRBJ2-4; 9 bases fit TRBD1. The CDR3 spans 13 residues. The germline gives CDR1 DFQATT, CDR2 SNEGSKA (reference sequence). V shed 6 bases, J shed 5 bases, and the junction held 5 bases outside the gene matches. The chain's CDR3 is CSAPRTGENIQYF. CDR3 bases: TGCAGTGCCCCAAGGACAGGGGAAAACATTCAGTACTTC.

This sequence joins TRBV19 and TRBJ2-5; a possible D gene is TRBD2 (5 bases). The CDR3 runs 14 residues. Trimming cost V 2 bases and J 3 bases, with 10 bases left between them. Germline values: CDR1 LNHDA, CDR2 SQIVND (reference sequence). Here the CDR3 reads CASSITTREETQYF. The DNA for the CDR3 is TGTGCCAGTAGTATAACTACTAGAGAAGAGACCCAGTACTTC.

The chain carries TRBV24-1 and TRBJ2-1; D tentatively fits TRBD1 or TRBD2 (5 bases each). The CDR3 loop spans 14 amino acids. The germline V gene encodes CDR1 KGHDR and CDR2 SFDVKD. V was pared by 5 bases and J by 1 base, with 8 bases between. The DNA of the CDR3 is TGTGCCACCAGTGGTGGGGGTTCCTACAATGAGCAGTTCTTC. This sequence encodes CATSGGGSYNEQFF.

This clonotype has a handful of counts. The CDR3 here is CASSSDSFYGYTF. CDR3 nucleotide sequence: TGTGCCAGCAGCTCTGACAGTTTCTATGGCTACACCTTC. The chain links TRBV5-6 to TRBJ1-2, with D possibly matching TRBD1 (5 bases). V lost 3 bases, J lost 4 bases, and 10 bases lay in between. Germline CDR1 is SGHDT and CDR2 is YYEEEE. This CDR3 comprises 13 residues.

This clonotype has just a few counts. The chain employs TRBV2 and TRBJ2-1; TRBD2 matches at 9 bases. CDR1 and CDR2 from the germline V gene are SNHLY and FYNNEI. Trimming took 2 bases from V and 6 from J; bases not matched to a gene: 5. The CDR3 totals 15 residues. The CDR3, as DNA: TGTGCCAGCAGTGAACTTAGGACTAGCGCCAATGAGCAGTTCTTC. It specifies CASSELRTSANEQFF.

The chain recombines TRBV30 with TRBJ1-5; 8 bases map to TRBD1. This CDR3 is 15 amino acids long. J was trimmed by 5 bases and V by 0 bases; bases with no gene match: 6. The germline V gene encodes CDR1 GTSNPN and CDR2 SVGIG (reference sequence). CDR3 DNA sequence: TGTGCCTGGAGTGTCACAGGGGGAGGAGATCAGCCCCAGCATTTT. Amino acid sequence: CAWSVTGGGDQPQHF. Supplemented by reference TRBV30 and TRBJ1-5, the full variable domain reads SQTIHQWPATLVQPVGSPLSLECTVEGTSNPNLYWYRQAAGRGLQLLFYSVGIGQISSEVPQNLSASRPQDRQFILSSKKLLLSDSGFYLCAWSVTGGGDQPQHFGDGTRLSIL.

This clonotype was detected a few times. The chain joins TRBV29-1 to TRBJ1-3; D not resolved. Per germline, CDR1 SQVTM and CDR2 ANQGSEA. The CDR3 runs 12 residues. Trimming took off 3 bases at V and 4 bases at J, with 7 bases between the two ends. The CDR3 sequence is CSVESDGNTIYF. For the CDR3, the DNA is TGCAGCGTTGAGTCAGACGGAAACACCATATATTTT.

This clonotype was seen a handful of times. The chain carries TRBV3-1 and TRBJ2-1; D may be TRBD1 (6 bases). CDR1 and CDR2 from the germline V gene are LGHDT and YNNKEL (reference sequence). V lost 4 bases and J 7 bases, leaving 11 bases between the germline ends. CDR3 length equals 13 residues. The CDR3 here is CASSLGQLNEQFF. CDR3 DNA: TGTGCCAGCAGCCTAGGACAGCTGAATGAGCAGTTCTTC.

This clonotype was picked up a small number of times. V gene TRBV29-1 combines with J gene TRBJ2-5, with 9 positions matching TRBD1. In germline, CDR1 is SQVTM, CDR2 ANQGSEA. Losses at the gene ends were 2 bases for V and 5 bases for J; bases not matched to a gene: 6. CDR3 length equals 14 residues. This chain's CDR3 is CSVEKGQGPETQYF. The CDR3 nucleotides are TGCAGCGTTGAAAAGGGACAGGGTCCCGAGACCCAGTACTTC.

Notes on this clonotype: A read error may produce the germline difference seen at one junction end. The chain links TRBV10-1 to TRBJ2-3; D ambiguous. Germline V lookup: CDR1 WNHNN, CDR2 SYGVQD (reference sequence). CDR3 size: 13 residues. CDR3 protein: CVSSSGPTDTQYF. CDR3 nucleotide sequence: TGCGTCAGCTCCTCCGGACCCACAGATACGCAGTATTTT.

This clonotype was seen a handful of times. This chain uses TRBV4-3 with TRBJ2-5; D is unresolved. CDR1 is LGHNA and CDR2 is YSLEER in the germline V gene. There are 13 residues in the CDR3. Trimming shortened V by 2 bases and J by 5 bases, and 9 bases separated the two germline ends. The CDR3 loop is CASSQLNEETQYF. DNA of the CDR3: TGCGCCAGCAGCCAACTAAACGAGGAGACCCAGTACTTC.

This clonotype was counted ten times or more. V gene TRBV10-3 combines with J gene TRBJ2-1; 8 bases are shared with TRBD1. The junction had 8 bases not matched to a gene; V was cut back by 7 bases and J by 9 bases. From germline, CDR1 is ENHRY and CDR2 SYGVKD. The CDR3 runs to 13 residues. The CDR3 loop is CAITLGQAFEQFF. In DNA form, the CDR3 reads TGTGCCATCACCCTGGGACAGGCGTTTGAGCAGTTCTTC.

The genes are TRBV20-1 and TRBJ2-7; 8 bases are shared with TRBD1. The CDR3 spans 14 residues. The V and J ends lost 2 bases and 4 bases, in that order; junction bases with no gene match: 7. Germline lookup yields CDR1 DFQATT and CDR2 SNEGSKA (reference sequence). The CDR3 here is CSARLQDRVYEQYF. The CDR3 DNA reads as TGCAGTGCTAGATTACAGGACAGGGTGTACGAGCAGTACTTC.

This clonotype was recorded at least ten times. CDR3 nucleotides: TGTGCCAGCAGCTTAGTGCCTAAAGAGAACACTGAAGCTTTCTTT. Its protein is CASSLVPKENTEAFF. This rearrangement joins TRBV7-9 to TRBJ1-1; D is undetermined. The CDR3 loop spans 15 amino acids. V gave up 1 base and J gave up 1 base, with 10 bases separating them. Germline V gene sequence: CDR1 SEHNR, CDR2 FQNEAQ (reference sequence).

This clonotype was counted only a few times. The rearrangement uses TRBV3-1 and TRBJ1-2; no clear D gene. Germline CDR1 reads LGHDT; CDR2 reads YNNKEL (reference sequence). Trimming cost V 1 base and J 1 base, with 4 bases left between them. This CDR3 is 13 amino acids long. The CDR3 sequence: CASSQGSNYGYTF. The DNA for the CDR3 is TGTGCCAGCAGCCAAGGAAGTAACTATGGCTACACCTTC.

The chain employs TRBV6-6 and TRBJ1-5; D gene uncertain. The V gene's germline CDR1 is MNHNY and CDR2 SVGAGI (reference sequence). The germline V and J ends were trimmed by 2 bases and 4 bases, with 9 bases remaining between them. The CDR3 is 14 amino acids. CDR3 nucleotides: TGTGCCAGCAGTTACGGCCAGGTAAATCAGCCCCAGCATTTT. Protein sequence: CASSYGQVNQPQHF.